The entry below gives a single T cell receptor beta chain sequence along with its context. Its antigen is not identified. The PCR ran on 60 Vbeta and 13 Jbeta primers. TCRdb's copy holds only in-frame clones and misses some; the assay was immunoSEQ multiplex PCR. The table has 100,000 to 150,000 clones, about 71% seen once; the top ten hold roughly 3.5%. The data are from a study of cytomegalovirus exposure and HLA in healthy donors. Study-wide findings and caveats: Highly shared variants forming one cluster were likely a sequencing artifact.

CDR1 and CDR2 (germline): MNHEY, SMNVEV (reference sequence). Trimming removed 6 bases from V and 4 bases from J; junction bases left unmatched: 3. This CDR3 spans 14 amino acids. Material: PBMCs. The sequence derives from a woman aged 50 to 60 in good health and CMV-seronegative. The chain uses TRBV27 and TRBJ2-3, with 11 bases that match TRBD2. The CDR3: CASRVAGGADTQYF. CDR3 in DNA: TGTGCCAGCAGAGTAGCGGGAGGGGCAGATACGCAGTATTTT.